These 7 T cell receptor beta chains originate from one sample sequenced in a study of T cells in Graves' hyperthyroidism and ophthalmopathy. Amplified TCR beta CDR3 regions came from RNA transcripts. During a first-round RT-PCR of the TCR CDR3, the HTBI primer set was used. TCRdb called the multiplex PCR reads again in MiXCR, with one record for every CDR3 protein. The profile shows about 510,000 distinct CDR3 sequences, approximately 15% of them singletons. Source material: blood. The receptors derive from a middle-aged woman with Graves' hyperthyroidism.

This clonotype was observed many times. The rearrangement joins TRBV19 to TRBJ2-1; 10 bases are a match to TRBD2. This CDR3 comprises 18 residues. Germline trimming cut 3 bases from V and 6 bases from J; bases unmatched to any gene: 14. Germline V gene data show CDR1 as LNHDA and CDR2 as SQIVND (reference sequence). The CDR3 loop reads CASSISRGTSGTSNEQFF. DNA for the CDR3: TGTGCCAGTAGTATTAGTAGGGGAACTAGCGGGACTAGCAATGAGCAGTTCTTC.

V usage is TRBV19 and J usage is TRBJ2-1; TRBD2 aligns across 15 bases. J was trimmed by 2 bases and V by 2 bases; bases with no gene match: 10. The CDR3 is 20 residues long. Germline V gives CDR1 LNHDA, CDR2 SQIVND (reference sequence). CDR3 DNA sequence: TGTGCCAGTAGTATAATTAGGACTAGCGGGAGGGCCAACCCCTACAATGAGCAGTTCTTC. Translating it yields CASSIIRTSGRANPYNEQFF.

In regard to this clonotype: A read error may explain this, as a much larger clone is one base away. The chain recombines TRBV28 with TRBJ2-4, with no clear D. Trimming took 5 bases from V and 0 from J, leaving 14 bases between them. This CDR3 comprises 16 residues. Looked up from germline, CDR1 is MDHEN and CDR2 is SYDVKM. CDR3 nucleotides: TGTGCCAGCAGTCCGCCAGGTGCTTTAGCCAAAAACATTCAGTACTTC. This translates into CASSPPGALAKNIQYF.

The gene calls are TRBV4-1 and TRBJ2-7; perhaps TRBD2 as D (6 bases). Trimming stripped 3 bases from V and 2 bases from J, with 11 bases between. There are 14 residues in the CDR3. CDR1 is MGHRA, CDR2 YSYEKL, per germline. The CDR3 protein is CASSHGTGPYEQYF. The CDR3 region has the DNA TGCGCCAGCAGCCACGGGACTGGACCCTACGAGCAGTACTTC.

This clonotype came up many times. The J gene is TRBJ1-1, the V gene TRBV28; D is undetermined. Germline assignment: CDR1 MDHEN and CDR2 SYDVKM. The CDR3 length is 15 residues. The V end lost 2 bases, the J end lost 4 bases, and 14 bases lay between the germline ends. This CDR3 is CASSLPSVEPTEAFF. The CDR3 DNA reads TGTGCCAGCAGTTTACCCAGTGTTGAACCCACTGAAGCTTTCTTT. Drawing the rest from reference TRBV28 and TRBJ1-1, the complete variable domain is DVKVTQSSRYLVKRTGEKVFLECVQDMDHENMFWYRQDPGLGLRLIYFSYDVKMKEKGDIPEGYSVSREKKERFSLILESASTNQTSMYLCASSLPSVEPTEAFFGQGTRLTVV.

The sample holds many counts of this clonotype. The gene calls are TRBV18 and TRBJ1-3; D not resolved. Germline CDR1 is KGHSH and CDR2 is LQKENI. The CDR3 is 15 residues long. Trimming took 8 bases from V and 2 from J, leaving 16 bases between them. The CDR3, as DNA: TGTGCCAGCCGATACAGCCCCGAGGCTGGAAACACCATATATTTT. This encodes CASRYSPEAGNTIYF.

The chain combines TRBV18 with TRBJ1-5; 7 nucleotides align to TRBD1. V shed 8 bases, J shed 1 base, and the junction held 8 bases outside the gene matches. The CDR3 sequence is 15 residues long. Germline V gene lookup returns CDR1 KGHSH and CDR2 LQKENI. CDR3 nucleotides: TGTGCCAGCAACAGGGGTGGAGGGAGCAATCAGCCCCAGCATTTT. Protein product: CASNRGGGSNQPQHF.